This TCR beta chain was obtained from a study of T cell changes during pregnancy in multiple sclerosis. In germline, CDR1 is LGHNA, CDR2 YNFKEQ. This CDR3 spans 13 amino acids. Trimming removed 1 base at V and 1 base at J, with 5 bases between. Repertoires were generated with immunoSEQ multiplex PCR, while TCRdb's copy carries only in-frame clones and drops some. The sample includes about 38,000 clones, around 90% seen only once; the top ten take about 0.57%. The sequence was collected from a female donor with multiple sclerosis, enrolled in a pregnancy study. The rearrangement uses TRBV4-2 and TRBJ2-7, with unresolved D. Sequences were derived from CD4+ T cells from peripheral blood mononuclear cells, sampled in the second trimester of pregnancy. The chain's CDR3 is CASSQAQSYEQYF. The CDR3 bases are TGTGCCAGCAGCCAAGCACAGTCCTACGAGCAGTACTTC.